Detailed here is one T cell receptor (beta chain). Its antigen is unknown. Germline V gene data show CDR1 as ENHRY and CDR2 as SYGVKD. The CDR3 is made up of 14 amino acids. Trimming shortened V by 3 bases and J by 5 bases, and 13 bases separated the two germline ends. The sample comes from a study of long-term antiretroviral therapy in people with HIV. Study-level points and caveats: In the period from about 2004 to 2018, blood was collected, possibly under older ART regimens. Regardless of time point, clones expanded before ART dominated the repertoire. Viral resistance, ART adherence and therapy changes all lacked available data.

Version v3.0 of the immunoSEQ assay ran at survey level. Data came from immunoSEQ multiplex PCR; TCRdb stores just in-frame clones and leaves some out. The sample carries around 20,000 clones, 76% recorded once. The sequence was collected from a woman aged 45-59 years with HIV. The genes are TRBV10-3 and TRBJ1-1, with a weak D call TRBD1 (6 bases). The sequences come from unsorted PBMCs, collected 0.5 years before starting antiretroviral therapy. The CDR3 loop is CAISEGGGWTEAFF. Here the CDR3 DNA reads TGTGCCATCAGTGAAGGAGGGGGATGGACTGAAGCTTTCTTT.